Each of the 5 T cell receptor beta chains below was sequenced from the same sample in a study of Graves' ophthalmopathy and Graves' hyperthyroidism. RNA served as the template for amplifying TCR beta CDR3 regions. The library came from an HTBI-primed first-round RT-PCR and a second-round multiplex PCR. Via MiXCR, TCRdb re-called the multiplex PCR reads, giving one row per CDR3 protein. The table has over a million distinct CDR3 sequences, approximately 35% seen once; the top ten hold roughly 11%. Material: peripheral blood or thyroid tissue (not recorded which). The source of these receptors is an adult man with Graves' hyperthyroidism.

The chain carries TRBV10-3 and TRBJ1-6; 8 bases fit TRBD1. CDR1 is ENHRY, CDR2 SYGVKD, per germline. V trimming: 10 bases; J trimming: 0 bases; junction bases outside the gene matches: 14. The CDR3 is 18 residues long. The CDR3 DNA reads as TGTGCCAGCACCAAAGGGGACAGGATGAGCTCCTATAATTCACCCCTCCACTTT. Its protein is CASTKGDRMSSYNSPLHF.

The rearrangement uses TRBV25-1 and TRBJ1-2; 7 bases fit TRBD1. The germline gives CDR1 MGHDK, CDR2 SYGVNS. The CDR3 covers 17 residues. The ends lost 8 bases at V and 3 bases at J; junction bases unmatched: 18. The CDR3 protein is CASVARLRDRDHYGYTF. As DNA, the CDR3 is TGTGCCAGCGTTGCGAGGTTGCGGGACAGAGATCACTATGGCTACACCTTC.

The table lists this clonotype with many counts. The gene calls are TRBV10-3 and TRBJ2-2, with D unresolved. Trimming cost V 10 bases and J 5 bases, with 8 bases left between them. Germline V gene data show CDR1 as ENHRY and CDR2 as SYGVKD. The CDR3 has 11 residues. CDR3 sequence reads: CATGDTGELFF. The DNA of the CDR3 is TGTGCCACTGGGGATACCGGGGAGCTGTTTTTT.

The chain carries TRBV20-1 and TRBJ1-5; no firm D call. The CDR3 sequence is 13 residues long. The ends were cut back, 3 bases at V and 11 bases at J, with 17 bases in the middle. Germline assignment: CDR1 DFQATT and CDR2 SNEGSKA (reference sequence). The CDR3: CSASVGNRETQHF. In nucleotides, the CDR3 is TGCAGTGCTAGTGTTGGGAATCGGGAGACCCAGCATTTT.

This chain joins TRBV13 and TRBJ2-1; 9 bases are shared with TRBD2. The CDR3 is made up of 17 amino acids. Germline V gene sequence: CDR1 PRHDT, CDR2 FYEKMQ (reference sequence). J was trimmed by 2 bases and V by 7 bases; bases with no gene match: 12. The CDR3 bases are TGTGCCAGCATGGGGGTTAGCGGGGGACGTACCTACAATGAGCAGTTCTTC. Residues: CASMGVSGGRTYNEQFF. The full variable domain, rest sourced from reference TRBV13 and TRBJ2-1, is AAGVIQSPRHLIKEKRETATLKCYPIPRHDTVYWYQQGPGQDPQFLISFYEKMQSDKGSIPDRFSAQQFSDYHSELNMSSLELGDSALYFCASMGVSGGRTYNEQFFGPGTRLTVL.